These 29 T cell receptor beta chains share one sample of origin, sequenced in a study of blood T cells in healthy people across ages. A J-beta primer mix and a sample-barcoded 5' primer were used in a second PCR of about 7 to 12 cycles. Each CDR3 protein is one row after TCRdb ran MiXCR on the 5' RACE reads. The top ten hold roughly 8% of the sample, which has some 1.5 million distinct CDR3 sequences, roughly 27% seen once. The sample comprised blood. All receptors derive from a woman under 40 in good health.

This clonotype turned up a few times. The rearrangement links TRBV5-5 to TRBJ2-1; 7 nucleotides agree with TRBD2. The CDR3 is made up of 17 amino acids. In germline, CDR1 is SGHKS, CDR2 YYEKEE (reference sequence). The junction had 18 bases not matched to a gene; V was cut back by 5 bases and J by 7 bases. CDR3 residues: CASRIDPLAGVVNEQFF. The CDR3, as DNA: TGTGCCAGCAGGATCGATCCCCTCGCGGGAGTAGTGAATGAGCAGTTCTTC.

This clonotype was recorded a few times. The chain is built from TRBV12-3 or TRBV12-4 and TRBJ1-5; 7 nucleotides align to TRBD1. CDR3 length equals 14 residues. The ends lost 8 bases at V and 5 bases at J; junction bases unmatched: 9. The CDR3 region is CASALRQGYQPQHF. The CDR3 DNA is TGTGCCAGCGCCCTTCGACAGGGCTATCAGCCCCAGCATTTT.

The rearrangement links TRBV20-1 to TRBJ2-3; 14 bases agree with TRBD2. This CDR3 spans 15 amino acids. Germline V gene sequence: CDR1 DFQATT, CDR2 SNEGSKA (reference sequence). V lost 3 bases, J lost 6 bases, and 5 bases stayed unmatched. The CDR3 nucleotides are TGCAGTGCTAGCGAGACTAGCGGGAGGGGGGATACGCAGTATTTT. Its protein product is CSASETSGRGDTQYF.

This clonotype appeared once. The chain uses TRBV12-3 or TRBV12-4 and TRBJ2-3; 9 positions match TRBD2. This CDR3 is built from 15 residues. V was clipped by 6 bases and J by 2 bases; unmatched bases: 6. This chain's CDR3 is CASRSRLAVTDTQYF. CDR3 coding DNA: TGTGCCAGCAGGTCAAGACTAGCGGTCACAGATACGCAGTATTTT.

This clonotype has only a few counts. The genes are TRBV28 and TRBJ2-1; D is ambiguous. CDR1 and CDR2 (germline): MDHEN, SYDVKM. This CDR3 spans 16 amino acids. Trimming removed 2 bases from V and 0 bases from J, with 11 bases in between. The CDR3 DNA sequence: TGTGCCAGCAGTTTACGTGAAGGGATCTCCTACAATGAGCAGTTCTTC. It translates to CASSLREGISYNEQFF. Drawing the rest from reference TRBV28 and TRBJ2-1, the complete variable domain is DVKVTQSSRYLVKRTGEKVFLECVQDMDHENMFWYRQDPGLGLRLIYFSYDVKMKEKGDIPEGYSVSREKKERFSLILESASTNQTSMYLCASSLREGISYNEQFFGPGTRLTVL.

This clonotype occurred many times. Mismatch with germline at one junction end may stem from a read error. The genes are TRBV12-3 or TRBV12-4 and TRBJ2-7; no clear D gene. This CDR3 region has 14 residues. CDR3 DNA: TGCGCCAGCAGATATCTGACGGGCCACAACGAGCAGTACTTC. The encoded protein is CASRYLTGHNEQYF.

This clonotype occurred a few times. The chain has TRBV9 and TRBJ2-5; D remains unclear. Germline V gives CDR1 SGDLS, CDR2 YYNGEE. V lost 0 bases and J 4 bases, leaving 7 bases between the germline ends. The CDR3 runs to 13 residues. CDR3 amino acids: CASSVGGIETQYF. As DNA, the CDR3 is TGTGCCAGCAGCGTAGGTGGGATAGAGACCCAGTACTTC.

The genes are TRBV12-3 or TRBV12-4 and TRBJ1-2; D is unclear. The ends were cut back, 3 bases at V and 4 bases at J, with 9 bases in the middle. CDR3 size: 13 residues. CDR3 sequence reads: CASSFKVRYGYTF. CDR3 sequence (DNA): TGTGCCAGCAGTTTTAAGGTTCGCTATGGCTACACCTTC.

Concerning this clonotype: The junction departs from germline at one end; a sequencing error may be responsible. The rearrangement joins TRBV5-1 to TRBJ1-2; TRBD1 is a possible D gene (5 bases). Germline lookup yields CDR1 SGHRS and CDR2 YFSETQ. This CDR3 spans 15 amino acids. CDR3 amino acids: CAGSESGTGNYGYTF. The CDR3 DNA is TGCGCCGGCAGCGAATCCGGGACTGGCAACTATGGCTACACCTTC.

The genes are TRBV7-9 and TRBJ1-2; weak D call: TRBD1 (5 bases). The CDR3 has 14 residues. The V and J ends lost 5 bases and 4 bases respectively, with 14 bases between them. Germline V gene sequence: CDR1 SEHNR, CDR2 FQNEAQ (reference sequence). CDR3 nucleotide sequence: TGTGCCAGCAGCGGGGCCGGGACGGCCTATGGCTACACCTTC. This translates into CASSGAGTAYGYTF.

This clonotype was counted only a few times. V gene TRBV29-1 combines with J gene TRBJ2-7, with D tentatively TRBD1 or TRBD2 (5 bases each). Germline V lookup: CDR1 SQVTM, CDR2 ANQGSEA. Between the trimmed V and J ends, which lost 7 bases and 7 bases, there was a span of 26 bases. The CDR3 spans 15 residues. The CDR3 here is CSANLPGRVSGEQYF. Written as DNA, the CDR3 is TGCAGCGCAAACCTTCCGGGACGGGTGAGCGGTGAGCAGTACTTC.

The chain employs TRBV27 and TRBJ2-3, with D possibly matching TRBD1 (8 bases). V was shortened by 7 bases and J by 2 bases, with 19 bases between the two germline ends. This CDR3 is 16 amino acids long. Germline loops: CDR1 MNHEY, CDR2 SMNVEV (reference sequence). CDR3 coding DNA: TGTGCCAGCACCGTATACAGGGGGGGAGCCACAGATACGCAGTATTTT. This sequence encodes CASTVYRGGATDTQYF.

J is TRBJ2-1 and V is TRBV7-9; the match to TRBD1 covers 8 bases. The CDR3 length is 14 residues. V trimming: 3 bases; J trimming: 7 bases; junction bases outside the gene matches: 5. Germline CDR1 and CDR2: SEHNR and FQNEAQ (reference sequence). The CDR3 spells CASSLSQGANEQFF. The CDR3 coding sequence is TGTGCCAGCAGCTTGTCGCAGGGGGCGAATGAGCAGTTCTTC.

This clonotype was detected a few times. The rearrangement uses TRBV6-1 and TRBJ2-3, with 7 nucleotides matching TRBD1. CDR3 size: 13 residues. Trimming took 11 bases from V and 7 from J; bases not matched to a gene: 12. Germline-derived CDR1 and CDR2 are MNHNS and SASEGT. The CDR3 sequence is CAVKGAAQYTQYF. The CDR3 coding sequence is TGTGCCGTCAAGGGGGCAGCACAGTATACGCAGTATTTT.

This sequence joins TRBV10-3 and TRBJ1-1; no definite D call. CDR1 and CDR2 (germline): ENHRY, SYGVKD. Trimming took off 3 bases at V and 4 bases at J, with 6 bases between the two ends. The CDR3 spans 12 residues. The CDR3 sequence is CAISEIGTEAFF. The CDR3 bases are TGTGCCATCAGTGAAATTGGCACTGAAGCTTTCTTT.

V gene TRBV4-1 combines with J gene TRBJ1-5; the D gene is possibly TRBD1 (6 bases). This CDR3 has 17 amino acids. V lost 0 bases and J lost 2, with 14 bases in between. Germline assignment: CDR1 MGHRA and CDR2 YSYEKL. The CDR3 spells CASSQEVGRGRNQPQHF. The DNA of the CDR3 is TGCGCCAGCAGCCAAGAAGTCGGCAGGGGACGCAATCAGCCCCAGCATTTT.

This clonotype was counted only a few times. The chain is built from TRBV12-3 or TRBV12-4 and TRBJ2-7; D gene uncertain. The V gene lost 5 bases and the J gene lost 0 bases, with 17 bases spanning the gap. The CDR3 spans 16 residues. The chain's CDR3 is CASSQYLQGSSYEQYF. The CDR3 coding sequence is TGTGCCAGCAGTCAGTACCTACAAGGAAGCTCCTACGAGCAGTACTTC.

This chain joins TRBV12-3 or TRBV12-4 and TRBJ1-4, with D unclear. This CDR3 comprises 13 residues. With 9 bases removed from V and 8 bases from J, the gap between germline ends came to 16 bases. The DNA for the CDR3 is TGTGCCAGTACTTTAGGGTTACGAGAAAAACTGTTTTTT. It yields the protein CASTLGLREKLFF.

J is TRBJ2-6 and V is TRBV11-2; D is possibly TRBD2 (5 bases). V lost 3 bases and J 6 bases, leaving 9 bases between the germline ends. Germline-derived CDR1 and CDR2 are SGHAT and FQNNGV. The CDR3 runs to 14 residues. CDR3 amino acids: CASSFGGLANVLTF. DNA of the CDR3: TGTGCCAGCAGCTTTGGAGGTCTGGCCAACGTCCTGACTTTC.

There are a few counts of this clonotype. The chain carries TRBV6-2 or TRBV6-3 and TRBJ2-1; no firm D call. The germline CDR1 and CDR2 sequences are MNHEY and SVGEGT. CDR3 length equals 13 residues. The V gene lost 2 bases and the J gene lost 7 bases, with 9 bases spanning the gap. The CDR3 DNA follows: TGTGCCAGCAGTTACGTTTGGGGAAATGAGCAGTTCTTC. This gives the protein CASSYVWGNEQFF.

This clonotype was found a few times. The chain's CDR3 is CASSVDEEARGPDTQYF. Here the CDR3 DNA reads TGTGCCAGCAGCGTAGATGAAGAGGCCCGAGGACCAGATACGCAGTATTTT. The chain couples TRBV9 to TRBJ2-3; no definite D call. V lost 0 bases to trimming and J lost 4 bases, with 18 bases between them. Germline V gene lookup returns CDR1 SGDLS and CDR2 YYNGEE. The CDR3 extends over 17 amino acids.

At least ten counts were recorded for this clonotype. CDR3 nucleotide sequence: TGTGCCAGCGCATCTAGCGGACAAGAGACCCAGTACTTC. Protein product: CASASSGQETQYF. V gene TRBV6-5 combines with J gene TRBJ2-5, with TRBD2 identical over 7 bases. CDR1 and CDR2 from the germline V gene are MNHEY and SVGAGI. The CDR3 sequence is 13 residues long. Trimming removed 8 bases from V and 2 bases from J; junction bases left unmatched: 5.

A single count supports this clonotype. The V call is TRBV12-3 or TRBV12-4, the J call TRBJ2-7; 9 nucleotides line up with TRBD2. V trimming: 5 bases; J trimming: 2 bases; junction bases outside the gene matches: 7. This CDR3 is built from 15 residues. CDR3 DNA: TGTGCCAGCAGTCGAAGCCTAGCGGGGACCTACGAGCAGTACTTC. Protein sequence: CASSRSLAGTYEQYF.

The rearrangement uses TRBV4-2 and TRBJ2-5; maybe TRBD2 (6 bases). Between the trimmed V and J ends, which lost 0 bases and 2 bases, there was a span of 10 bases. The CDR3 sequence is 15 residues long. Germline V gives CDR1 LGHNA, CDR2 YNFKEQ. CDR3 coding DNA: TGTGCCAGCAGCCAAGATCATGGGAGGCAAGAGACCCAGTACTTC. This translates into CASSQDHGRQETQYF.

This clonotype was seen just once. It may be a read error: a sequence one base away is much more abundant. The rearrangement uses TRBV12-3 or TRBV12-4 and TRBJ2-1; 7 nucleotides align to TRBD1. The CDR3 spans 15 residues. As DNA, the CDR3 is TGTGCCAGTCGGGAAGGGGGCTCCTCCTACAATGAGCGGTTCTTC. As protein: CASREGGSSYNERFF.

The chain links TRBV12-3 or TRBV12-4 to TRBJ1-6, with D unclear. The CDR3 length is 15 residues. Between the trimmed V and J ends, which lost 6 bases and 8 bases, there was a span of 17 bases. The CDR3: CASSLIRVKDSPLHF. CDR3 bases: TGTGCCAGCAGCCTCATTAGGGTGAAAGATTCACCCCTCCACTTT.

The chain employs TRBV30 and TRBJ1-4; D gene ambiguous. Germline assignment: CDR1 GTSNPN and CDR2 SVGIG (reference sequence). This CDR3 is 13 amino acids long. Trimming shortened V by 1 base and J by 13 bases, and 16 bases separated the two germline ends. The CDR3 DNA sequence: TGTGCCTGGAGTGCCTCAGGACCTCCTCGACTGTTTTTT. This gives the protein CAWSASGPPRLFF.

V gene TRBV7-8 combines with J gene TRBJ1-2, with a weak D call TRBD1 (5 bases). V dropped 5 bases and J dropped 8 bases, with 18 bases sitting between them. Per germline, CDR1 SGHVS and CDR2 FQNEAQ. The CDR3 is 14 residues long. In DNA, the CDR3 is TGTGCCAGCAGCCCTGGATGGCAGGGTAAAGGCTACACCTTC. As protein: CASSPGWQGKGYTF.

J is TRBJ2-1 and V is TRBV7-2; D gene ambiguous. Germline lookup yields CDR1 SGHTA and CDR2 FQGNSA. There are 15 residues in the CDR3. The V gene lost 0 bases and the J gene lost 3 bases, with 9 bases spanning the gap. In nucleotides, the CDR3 is TGTGCCAGCAGCTTAGCTCCGTTCGGCTACAATGAGCAGTTCTTC. It encodes CASSLAPFGYNEQFF.